This T cell receptor beta chain was sequenced for a study of T cells in Graves' hyperthyroidism and ophthalmopathy. RNA transcripts yielded amplified TCR beta CDR3 regions. A first-round RT-PCR of the TCR CDR3 used the HTBI primer set. From the multiplex PCR reads, TCRdb called clonotypes with MiXCR, one entry per CDR3 protein. The sample includes hundreds of thousands of distinct CDR3 sequences, around 14% of them seen just once. This clonotype was picked up a small number of times. CDR3 length: 17 residues. The ends lost 0 bases at V and 2 bases at J; junction bases unmatched: 9. The germline V gene has CDR1 SGDLS and CDR2 YYNGEE.

This receptor was obtained from a woman younger than 35 with Graves' hyperthyroidism. The rearrangement uses TRBV9 and TRBJ2-7, with 9 nucleotides matching TRBD2. Sequenced material: blood. The CDR3 region is CASSVGPQQRGAYEQYF. CDR3 nucleotide sequence: TGTGCCAGCAGCGTAGGACCCCAACAGCGGGGGGCCTACGAGCAGTACTTC.